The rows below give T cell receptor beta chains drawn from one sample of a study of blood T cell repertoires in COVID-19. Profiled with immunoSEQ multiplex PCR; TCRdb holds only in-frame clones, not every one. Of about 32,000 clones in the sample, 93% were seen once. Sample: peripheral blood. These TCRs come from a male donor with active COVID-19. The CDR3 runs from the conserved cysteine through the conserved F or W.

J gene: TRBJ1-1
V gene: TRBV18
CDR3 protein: CASSPDSLNTEAFF

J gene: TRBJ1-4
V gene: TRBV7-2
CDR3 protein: CASSLFATNEKLFF

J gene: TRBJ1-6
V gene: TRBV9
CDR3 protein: CAGSSRGQGFDNSPLHF

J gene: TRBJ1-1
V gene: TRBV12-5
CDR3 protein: CASGPPRTGQDTEAFF

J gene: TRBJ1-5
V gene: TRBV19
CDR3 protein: CASSIQAGRNQPQHF

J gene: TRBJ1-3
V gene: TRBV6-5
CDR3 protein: CASRGDSSGNTIYF

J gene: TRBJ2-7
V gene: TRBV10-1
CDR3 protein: CASNSGTGGTAPDNSYEQYF

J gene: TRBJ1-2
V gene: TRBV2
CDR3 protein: CASSAGYGYTF

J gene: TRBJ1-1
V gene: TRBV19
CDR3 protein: CASSGDRGAEAFF

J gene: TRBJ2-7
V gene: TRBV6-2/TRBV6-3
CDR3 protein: CASSVTSGGPYEQYF

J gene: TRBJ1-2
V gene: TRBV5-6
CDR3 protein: CASSREEYGYTF

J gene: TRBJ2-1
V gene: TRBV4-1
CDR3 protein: CASSQGLAGVYNEQFF

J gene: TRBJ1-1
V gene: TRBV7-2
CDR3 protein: CASSITRGLNTEAFF

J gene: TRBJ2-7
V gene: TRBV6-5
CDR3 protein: CASSNHDSGGSEQYF

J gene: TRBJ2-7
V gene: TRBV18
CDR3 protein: CASSTNHGYEQYF

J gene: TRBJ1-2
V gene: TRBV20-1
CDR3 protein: CSASRQGGFYGYTF

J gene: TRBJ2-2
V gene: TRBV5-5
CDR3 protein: CASSLAQGGTGELFF

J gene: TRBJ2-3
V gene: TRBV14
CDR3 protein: CASSHSTTSTDTQYF

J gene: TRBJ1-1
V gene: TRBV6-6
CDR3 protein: CASRSQGGNTEAFF

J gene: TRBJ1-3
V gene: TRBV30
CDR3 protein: CAWFGGNAGNTIYF

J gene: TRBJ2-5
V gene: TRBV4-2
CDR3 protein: CASSQVGRGQETQYF

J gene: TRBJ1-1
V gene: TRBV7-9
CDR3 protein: CASSPRTGMNTEAFF

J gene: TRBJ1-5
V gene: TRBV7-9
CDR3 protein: CASSSGQGFSPQHF

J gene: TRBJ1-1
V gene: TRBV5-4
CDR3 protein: CASSLRHLMNTEAFF

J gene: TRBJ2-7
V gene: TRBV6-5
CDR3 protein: CASSPWTSLSYEQYF

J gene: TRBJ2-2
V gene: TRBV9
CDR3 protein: CASSGPGGRRSAGELFF

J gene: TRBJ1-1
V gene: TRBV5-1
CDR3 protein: CASSFSGLGNTEAFF

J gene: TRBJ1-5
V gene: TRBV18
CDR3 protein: CASSLITGFDQPQHF

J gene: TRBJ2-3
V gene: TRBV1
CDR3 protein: CTSSLSGRGRSTDTQYF

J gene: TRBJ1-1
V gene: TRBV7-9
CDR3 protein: CASRSTSNTEAFF

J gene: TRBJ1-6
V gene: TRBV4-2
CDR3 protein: CASSQETGGNSPLHF

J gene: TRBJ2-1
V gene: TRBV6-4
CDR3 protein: CASSVGDTLTEQFF

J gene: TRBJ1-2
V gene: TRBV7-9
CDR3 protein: CASSLGQGGGYTF

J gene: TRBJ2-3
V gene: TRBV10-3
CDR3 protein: CAISESADTQYF

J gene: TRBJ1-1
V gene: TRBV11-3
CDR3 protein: CASGGQRYTEAFF

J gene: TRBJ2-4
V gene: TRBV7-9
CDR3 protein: CASSLGGGTKNIQYF

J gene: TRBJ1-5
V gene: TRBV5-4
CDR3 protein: CASSQGTGQPQHF

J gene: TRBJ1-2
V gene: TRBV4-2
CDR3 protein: CASSQEGREPYGYTF

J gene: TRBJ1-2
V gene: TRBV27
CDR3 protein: CASAVDRTYGYTF

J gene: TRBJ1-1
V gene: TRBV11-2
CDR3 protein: CASSKLSGTENTEAFF

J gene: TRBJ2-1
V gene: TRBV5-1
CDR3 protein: CASSSYPGWSNEQFF

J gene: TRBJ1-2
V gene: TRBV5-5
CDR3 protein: CASSNLGDRGRLNYGYTF

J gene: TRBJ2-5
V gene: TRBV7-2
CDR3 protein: CASSLLQGRAQYF

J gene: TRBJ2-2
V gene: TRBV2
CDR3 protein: CASSYRDNAGELFF

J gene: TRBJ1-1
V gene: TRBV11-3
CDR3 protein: CASSFGGMNTEAFF